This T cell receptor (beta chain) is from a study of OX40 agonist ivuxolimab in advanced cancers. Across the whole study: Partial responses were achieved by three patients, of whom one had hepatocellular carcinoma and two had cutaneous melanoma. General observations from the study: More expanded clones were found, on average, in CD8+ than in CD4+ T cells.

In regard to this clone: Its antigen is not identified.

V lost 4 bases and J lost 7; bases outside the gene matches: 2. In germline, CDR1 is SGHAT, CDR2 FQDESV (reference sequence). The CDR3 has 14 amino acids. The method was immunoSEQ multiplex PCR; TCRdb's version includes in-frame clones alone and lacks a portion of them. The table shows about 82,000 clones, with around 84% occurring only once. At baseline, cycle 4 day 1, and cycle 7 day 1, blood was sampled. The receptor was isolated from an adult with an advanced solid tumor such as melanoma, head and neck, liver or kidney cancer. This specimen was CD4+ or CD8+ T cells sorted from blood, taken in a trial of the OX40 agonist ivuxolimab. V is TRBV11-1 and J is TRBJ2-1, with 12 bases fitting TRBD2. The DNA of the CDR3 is TGTGCCAGCAGCTCCGGACTAGCGGGGAATGAGCAGTTCTTC. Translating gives CASSSGLAGNEQFF.